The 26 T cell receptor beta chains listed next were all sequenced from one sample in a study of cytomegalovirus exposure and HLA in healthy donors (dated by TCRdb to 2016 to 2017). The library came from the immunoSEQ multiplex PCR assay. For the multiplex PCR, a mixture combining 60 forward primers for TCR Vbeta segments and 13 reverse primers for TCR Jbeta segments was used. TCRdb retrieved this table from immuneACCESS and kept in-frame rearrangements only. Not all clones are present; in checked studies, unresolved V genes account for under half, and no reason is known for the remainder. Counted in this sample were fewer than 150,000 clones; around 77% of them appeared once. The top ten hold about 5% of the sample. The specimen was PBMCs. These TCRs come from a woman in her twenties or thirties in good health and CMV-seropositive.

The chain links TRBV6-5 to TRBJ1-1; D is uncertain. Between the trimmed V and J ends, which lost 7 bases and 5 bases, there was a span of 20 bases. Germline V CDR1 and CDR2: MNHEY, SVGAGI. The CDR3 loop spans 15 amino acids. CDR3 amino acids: CASKAGSSQGTEAFF. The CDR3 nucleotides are TGTGCCAGCAAAGCCGGGAGTTCCCAAGGGACTGAAGCTTTCTTT.

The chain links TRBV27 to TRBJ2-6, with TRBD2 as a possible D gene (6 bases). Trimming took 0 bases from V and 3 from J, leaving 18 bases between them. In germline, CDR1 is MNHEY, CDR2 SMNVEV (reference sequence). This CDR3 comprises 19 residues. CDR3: CASSLSLGGRGLGANVLTF. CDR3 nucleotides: TGTGCCAGCAGTTTATCCCTCGGAGGGCGCGGTCTTGGGGCCAACGTCCTGACTTTC.

CDR3 amino acids: CASSPDTSGVYEQYF. CDR3 DNA sequence: TGTGCCAGCAGCCCCGATACGAGCGGAGTTTACGAGCAGTACTTC. This chain joins TRBV7-2 and TRBJ2-7, with TRBD2 as a possible D gene (5 bases). V lost 5 bases to trimming and J lost 4 bases, with 18 bases between them. This CDR3 spans 15 amino acids. Germline lookup yields CDR1 SGHTA and CDR2 FQGNSA.

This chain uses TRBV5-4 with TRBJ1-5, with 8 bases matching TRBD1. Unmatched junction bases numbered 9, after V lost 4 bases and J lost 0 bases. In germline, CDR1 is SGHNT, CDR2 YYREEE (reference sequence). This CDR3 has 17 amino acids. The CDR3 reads CASSTDRGLYSNQPQHF. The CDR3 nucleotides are TGTGCCAGCAGCACAGACAGGGGCCTTTATAGCAATCAGCCCCAGCATTTT.

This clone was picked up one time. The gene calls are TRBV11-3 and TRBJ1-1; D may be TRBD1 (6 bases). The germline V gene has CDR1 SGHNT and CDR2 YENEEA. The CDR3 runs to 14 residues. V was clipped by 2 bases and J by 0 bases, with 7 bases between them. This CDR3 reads CASSLTGLNTEAFF. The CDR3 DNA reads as TGTGCCAGCAGCTTAACAGGGCTGAACACTGAAGCTTTCTTT.

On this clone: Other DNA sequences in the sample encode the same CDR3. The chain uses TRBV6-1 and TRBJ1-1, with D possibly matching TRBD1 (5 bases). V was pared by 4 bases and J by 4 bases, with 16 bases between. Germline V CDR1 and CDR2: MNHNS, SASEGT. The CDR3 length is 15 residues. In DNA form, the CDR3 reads TGTGCCAGCAGTGGAATTTTCACAGGTAGCACTGAAGCTTTCTTT. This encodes CASSGIFTGSTEAFF.

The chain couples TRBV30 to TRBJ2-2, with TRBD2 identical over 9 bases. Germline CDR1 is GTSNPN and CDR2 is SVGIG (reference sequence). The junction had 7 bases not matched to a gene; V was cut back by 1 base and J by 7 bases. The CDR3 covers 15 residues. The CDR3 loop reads CAWSASSGEGGELFF. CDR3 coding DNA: TGTGCCTGGAGTGCCTCTAGCGGGGAGGGCGGGGAGCTGTTTTTT.

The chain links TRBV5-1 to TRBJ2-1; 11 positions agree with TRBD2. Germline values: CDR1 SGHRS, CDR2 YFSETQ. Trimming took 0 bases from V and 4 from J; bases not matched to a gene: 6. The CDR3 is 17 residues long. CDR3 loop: CASSLGGTSGQYNEQFF. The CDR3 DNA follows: TGCGCCAGCAGCTTGGGGGGGACTAGCGGACAATACAATGAGCAGTTCTTC. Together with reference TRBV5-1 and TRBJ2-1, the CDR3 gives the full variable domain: KAGVTQTPRYLIKTRGQQVTLSCSPISGHRSVSWYQQTPGQGLQFLFEYFSETQRNKGNFPGRFSGRQFSNSRSEMNVSTLELGDSALYLCASSLGGTSGQYNEQFFGPGTRLTVL.

CDR3 residues: CASSPRVVSTDTQYF. The CDR3 DNA sequence: TGTGCCAGCTCACCCAGGGTAGTCAGCACAGATACGCAGTATTTT. The rearrangement uses TRBV18 and TRBJ2-3; weak D call: TRBD1 (5 bases). The CDR3 is 15 residues long. Trimming pared 3 bases from V and 0 bases from J, leaving 10 bases between. Germline V gene lookup returns CDR1 KGHSH and CDR2 LQKENI.

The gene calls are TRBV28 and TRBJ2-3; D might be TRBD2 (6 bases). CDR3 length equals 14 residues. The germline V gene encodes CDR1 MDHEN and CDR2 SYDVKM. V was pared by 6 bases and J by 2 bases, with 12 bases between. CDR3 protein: CASRRAGDTDTQYF. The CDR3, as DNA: TGTGCCAGCAGAAGAGCGGGCGACACAGATACGCAGTATTTT.

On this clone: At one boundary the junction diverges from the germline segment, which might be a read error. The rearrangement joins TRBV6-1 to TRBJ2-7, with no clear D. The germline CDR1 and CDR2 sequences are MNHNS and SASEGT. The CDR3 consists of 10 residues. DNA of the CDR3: TGTGCCAGCAGTGATTTCCCCCCGCAGTTC. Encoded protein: CASSDFPPQF.

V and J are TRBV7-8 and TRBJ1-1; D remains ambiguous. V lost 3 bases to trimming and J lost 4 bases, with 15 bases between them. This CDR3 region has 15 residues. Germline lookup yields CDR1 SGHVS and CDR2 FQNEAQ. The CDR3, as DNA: TGTGCCAGCAGCTTTTCGTCCAAAGGGAGCACTGAAGCTTTCTTT. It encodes CASSFSSKGSTEAFF. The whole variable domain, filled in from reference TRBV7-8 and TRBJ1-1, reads GAGVSQSPRYKVAKRGQDVALRCDPISGHVSLFWYQQALGQGPEFLTYFQNEAQLDKSGLPSDRFFAERPEGSVSTLKIQRTQQEDSAVYLCASSFSSKGSTEAFFGQGTRLTVV.

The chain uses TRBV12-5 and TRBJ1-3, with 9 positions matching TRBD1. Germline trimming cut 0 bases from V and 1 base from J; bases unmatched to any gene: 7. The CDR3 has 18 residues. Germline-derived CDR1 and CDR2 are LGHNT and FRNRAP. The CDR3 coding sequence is TGTGCTAGTGGTTTGGTACTAGGACAGGGGATATCTGGAAACACCATATATTTT. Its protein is CASGLVLGQGISGNTIYF.

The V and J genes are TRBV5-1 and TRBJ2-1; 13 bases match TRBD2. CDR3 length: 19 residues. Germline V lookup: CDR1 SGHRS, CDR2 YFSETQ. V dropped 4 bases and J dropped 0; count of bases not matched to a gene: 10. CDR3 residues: CASSAPGTSGIGSYNEQFF. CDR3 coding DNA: TGCGCCAGCAGCGCGCCCGGGACTAGCGGGATAGGCTCCTACAATGAGCAGTTCTTC.

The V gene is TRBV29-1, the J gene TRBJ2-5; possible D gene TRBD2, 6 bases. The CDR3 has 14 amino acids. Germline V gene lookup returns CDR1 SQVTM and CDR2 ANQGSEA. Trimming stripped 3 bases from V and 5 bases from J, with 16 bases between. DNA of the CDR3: TGCAGCGTTGAGGGGGGAACAGGAGAGGAGACCCAGTACTTC. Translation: CSVEGGTGEETQYF.

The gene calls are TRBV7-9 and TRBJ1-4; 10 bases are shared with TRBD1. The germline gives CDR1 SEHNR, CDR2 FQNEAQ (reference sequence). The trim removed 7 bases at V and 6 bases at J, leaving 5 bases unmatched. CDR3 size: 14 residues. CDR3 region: CASNPGTGDEKLFF. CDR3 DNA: TGTGCCAGCAACCCCGGGACAGGGGATGAAAAACTGTTTTTT.

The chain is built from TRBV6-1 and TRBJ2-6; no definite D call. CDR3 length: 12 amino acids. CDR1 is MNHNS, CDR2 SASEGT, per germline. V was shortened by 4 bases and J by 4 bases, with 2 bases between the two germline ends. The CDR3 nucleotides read TGTGCCAGCAGTGCGGGGGCCAACGTCCTGACTTTC. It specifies CASSAGANVLTF.

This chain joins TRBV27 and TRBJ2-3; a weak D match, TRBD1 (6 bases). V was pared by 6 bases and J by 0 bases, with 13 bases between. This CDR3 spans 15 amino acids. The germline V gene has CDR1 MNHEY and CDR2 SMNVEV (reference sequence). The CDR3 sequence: CASSPGTISTDTQYF. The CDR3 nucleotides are TGTGCCAGCAGCCCTGGGACAATCAGCACAGATACGCAGTATTTT.

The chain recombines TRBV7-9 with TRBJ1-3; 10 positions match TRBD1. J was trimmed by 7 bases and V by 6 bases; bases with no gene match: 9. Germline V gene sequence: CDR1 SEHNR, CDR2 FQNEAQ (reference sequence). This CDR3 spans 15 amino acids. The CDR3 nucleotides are TGTGCCAGCAGGTTAAGGGGACAGGGGTCCAACACCATATATTTT. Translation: CASRLRGQGSNTIYF.

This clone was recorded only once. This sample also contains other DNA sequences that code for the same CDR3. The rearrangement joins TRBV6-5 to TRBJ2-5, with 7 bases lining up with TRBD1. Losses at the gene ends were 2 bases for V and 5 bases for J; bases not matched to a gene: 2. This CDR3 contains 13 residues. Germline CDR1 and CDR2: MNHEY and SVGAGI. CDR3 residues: CASSYGRGETQYF. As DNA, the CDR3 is TGTGCCAGCAGTTACGGCAGGGGGGAGACCCAGTACTTC.

The CDR3: CASSPDSNYGYTF. The CDR3 region has the DNA TGTGCCAGCTCACCGGACAGTAACTATGGCTACACCTTC. The chain combines TRBV18 with TRBJ1-2; D is possibly TRBD1 (6 bases). Germline V CDR1 and CDR2: KGHSH, LQKENI. CDR3 length: 13 amino acids. V lost 3 bases, J lost 1 base, and 6 bases lay in between.

The CDR3 sequence is CASSRSRDRGGYEQYF. The CDR3, as DNA: TGTGCCAGCTCACGTAGCCGAGACAGGGGAGGCTACGAGCAGTACTTC. The chain carries TRBV18 and TRBJ2-7; TRBD1 aligns across 8 bases. CDR1 and CDR2 (germline): KGHSH, LQKENI. This CDR3 contains 16 residues. With 4 bases clipped from V and 3 bases from J, the junction kept 11 bases outside the gene matches.

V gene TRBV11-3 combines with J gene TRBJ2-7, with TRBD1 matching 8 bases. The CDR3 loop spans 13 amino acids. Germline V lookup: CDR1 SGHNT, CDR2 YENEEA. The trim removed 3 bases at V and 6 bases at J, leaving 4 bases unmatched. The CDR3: CASSLDRALEQYF. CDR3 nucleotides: TGTGCCAGCAGCTTGGACAGGGCTCTCGAGCAGTACTTC.

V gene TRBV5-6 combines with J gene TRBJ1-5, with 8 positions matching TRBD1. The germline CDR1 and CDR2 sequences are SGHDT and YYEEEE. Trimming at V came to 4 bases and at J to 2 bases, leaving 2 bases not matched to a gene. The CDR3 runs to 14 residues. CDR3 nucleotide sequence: TGTGCCAGCAGCATGGACAGGGGCAATCAGCCCCAGCATTTT. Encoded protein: CASSMDRGNQPQHF. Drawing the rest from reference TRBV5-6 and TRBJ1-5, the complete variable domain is DAGVTQSPTHLIKTRGQQVTLRCSPKSGHDTVSWYQQALGQGPQFIFQYYEEEERQRGNFPDRFSGHQFPNYSSELNVNALLLGDSALYLCASSMDRGNQPQHFGDGTRLSIL.

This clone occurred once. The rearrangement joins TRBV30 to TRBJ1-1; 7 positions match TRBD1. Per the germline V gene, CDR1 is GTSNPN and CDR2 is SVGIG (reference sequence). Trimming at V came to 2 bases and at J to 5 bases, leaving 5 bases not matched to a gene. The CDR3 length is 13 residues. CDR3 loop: CAWSTTGWTEAFF. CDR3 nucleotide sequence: TGTGCCTGGAGTACGACAGGGTGGACTGAAGCTTTCTTT. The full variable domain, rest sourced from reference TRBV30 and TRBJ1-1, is SQTIHQWPATLVQPVGSPLSLECTVEGTSNPNLYWYRQAAGRGLQLLFYSVGIGQISSEVPQNLSASRPQDRQFILSSKKLLLSDSGFYLCAWSTTGWTEAFFGQGTRLTVV.

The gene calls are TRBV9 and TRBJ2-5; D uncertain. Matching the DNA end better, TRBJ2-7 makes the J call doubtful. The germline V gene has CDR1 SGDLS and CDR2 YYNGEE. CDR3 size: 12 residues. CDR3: CASSVDSYEQYF. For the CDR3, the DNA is TGTGCCAGCAGCGTAGATTCCTACGAGCAGTACTTC.